A selection of T cell receptor beta chains follows, all from one sample in a study of monozygotic twins with cystic fibrosis. Sequenced by immunoSEQ multiplex PCR; TCRdb stores in-frame clones only, minus some. The sample contains 15,000 to 25,000 clones, roughly nine tenths of which appear only once. Specimen: blood. These receptors all come from a girl aged 2 to 10 with cystic fibrosis. CDR3s include the opening cysteine and the closing phenylalanine or tryptophan. A D gene is named only where the DNA matches it firmly. For some rows the clone size is stated as once, few or many, or as a class when expanded; others skip it.

D gene	clone size	J gene	V gene	CDR3 protein	CDR3 DNA
NA	NA	TRBJ2-2	TRBV18	CASSPNESGELFF	TGTGCCAGCTCACCAAATGAGTCCGGGGAGCTGTTTTTT
NA	NA	TRBJ1-6	TRBV7-9	CASSPGGPLHF	TGTGCCAGCAGCCCGGGAGGGCCCCTCCACTTT
NA	NA	TRBJ1-2	TRBV18	CASSPPGREVYGYTF	TGTGCCAGCTCACCGCCGGGGAGGGAGGTCTATGGCTACACCTTC
NA	once	TRBJ2-5	TRBV30	CAWEKSETQYF	TGTGCCTGGGAAAAAAGCGAGACCCAGTACTTC
TRBD1	few	TRBJ1-2	TRBV9	CASSPTGFDYGYTF	TGTGCCAGCAGCCCGACAGGGTTCGACTATGGCTACACCTTC
NA	NA	TRBJ2-3	TRBV28	CASSLGQSYTDTQYF	TGTGCCAGCAGTTTAGGACAGTCTTACACAGATACGCAGTATTTT
NA	NA	TRBJ1-3	TRBV5-4	CASSLASSGNTIYF	TGTGCCAGCAGCTTGGCCAGTTCTGGAAACACCATATATTTT
TRBD1	once	TRBJ2-2	TRBV19	CASSARDRGLTGELFF	TGTGCCAGTAGTGCCCGGGACAGGGGATTAACCGGGGAGCTGTTTTTT
NA	once	TRBJ1-6	TRBV19	CASSINGNSPLHF	TGTGCCAGTAGTATAAACGGAAATTCACCCCTCCACTTT
TRBD2	NA	TRBJ2-1	TRBV19	CASIVGGGSYNEQFF	TGTGCCAGTATCGTGGGGGGAGGGAGCTACAATGAGCAGTTCTTC
NA	NA	TRBJ2-7	TRBV6-5	CASSYSGGSYEQYF	TGTGCCAGCAGTTACTCCGGGGGCTCCTACGAGCAGTACTTC
NA	NA	TRBJ2-5	TRBV6-1	CASSEEVGSQETQYF	TGTGCCAGCAGTGAAGAGGTGGGAAGTCAAGAGACCCAGTACTTC
TRBD1	NA	TRBJ1-1	TRBV28	CASTRQGGRTEAFF	TGTGCCAGCACGAGACAGGGGGGGCGTACTGAAGCTTTCTTT
TRBD1	NA	TRBJ1-6	TRBV5-1	CASSLAGTGANSPLHF	TGCGCCAGCAGCTTGGCCGGGACAGGGGCTAATTCACCCCTCCACTTT
NA	NA	TRBJ2-5	TRBV10-2	CASSERGTLETQYF	TGCGCCAGCAGTGAAAGAGGGACTCTGGAGACCCAGTACTTC
TRBD2	NA	TRBJ2-7	TRBV28	CASRPSQGGGRFYEQYF	TGTGCCAGCAGACCTAGCCAAGGAGGCGGGAGGTTTTACGAGCAGTACTTC
TRBD1	NA	TRBJ1-2	TRBV2	CASSDRGNYGYTF	TGTGCCAGCAGTGACAGGGGGAACTATGGCTACACCTTC
NA	NA	TRBJ2-7	TRBV30	CAWSSQTPNYEQYF	TGTGCCTGGAGTTCCCAGACCCCGAACTACGAGCAGTACTTC
NA	NA	TRBJ1-5	TRBV7-2	CASSFTEGWNQPQHF	TGTGCCAGCAGCTTTACAGAGGGTTGGAATCAGCCCCAGCATTTT
NA	NA	TRBJ1-2	TRBV5-1	CASSPTLRDSLYGYTF	TGCGCCAGCAGCCCGACTTTACGCGACAGCCTCTATGGCTACACCTTC
NA	once	TRBJ2-5	TRBV29-1	CSVPGRGTYQETQYF	TGCAGCGTCCCGGGTCGGGGAACGTACCAAGAGACCCAGTACTTC
TRBD1	NA	TRBJ2-5	TRBV5-1	CASSLPGQGVRETQYF	TGCGCCAGCAGCTTGCCTGGACAGGGAGTGAGAGAGACCCAGTACTTC
NA	NA	TRBJ2-7	TRBV29-1	CSVEGGGAYEQYF	TGCAGCGTTGAAGGTGGGGGCGCCTACGAGCAGTACTTC
NA	NA	TRBJ2-7	TRBV6-6	CASSLQGLGSYEQYF	TGTGCCAGCAGTCTTCAAGGTCTGGGGTCCTACGAGCAGTACTTC
NA	once	TRBJ2-1	TRBV18	CASSPSTTGSHNEQFF	TGTGCCAGCTCACCGAGTACCACTGGGTCACACAATGAGCAGTTCTTC
NA	NA	TRBJ1-1	TRBV5-8	CASSPRGRLMNTEAFF	TGTGCCAGCAGCCCGAGAGGGCGGCTTATGAACACTGAAGCTTTCTTT
NA	NA	TRBJ1-1	TRBV19	CASSINLGNTEAFF	TGTGCCAGTAGTATTAACCTCGGGAACACTGAAGCTTTCTTT
NA	NA	TRBJ1-1	TRBV4-3	CASSQDSGKGIPNTEAFF	TGCGCCAGCAGCCAAGATTCCGGGAAGGGGATCCCGAACACTGAAGCTTTCTTT
NA	NA	TRBJ2-1	TRBV28	CASSQSPTYNEQFF	TGTGCCAGCAGCCAGTCACCAACCTACAATGAGCAGTTCTTC
NA	NA	TRBJ1-5	TRBV5-4	CASILPQHF	TGTGCCAGCATACTGCCCCAGCATTTT
NA	NA	TRBJ1-3	TRBV4-1	CASSQFGLNSGNTIYF	TGCGCCAGCAGCCAATTCGGACTGAACTCTGGAAACACCATATATTTT
TRBD2	NA	TRBJ2-7	TRBV18	CASSQRLAGGQIGLFYEQYF	TGTGCCAGCTCACAAAGACTAGCGGGGGGCCAGATCGGTCTTTTCTACGAGCAGTACTTC
TRBD1	NA	TRBJ2-7	TRBV27	CASGRDSTYEQYF	TGTGCCAGCGGTAGGGACAGCACCTACGAGCAGTACTTC
TRBD1	NA	TRBJ1-2	TRBV7-2	CASNPSDRDYGYTF	TGTGCCAGCAACCCCTCGGACAGGGACTATGGCTACACCTTC
NA	NA	TRBJ1-2	TRBV7-1	CASSRLVGYGYTF	TGTGCCAGCAGCCGCCTGGTTGGATATGGCTACACCTTC
TRBD2	NA	TRBJ2-2	TRBV10-2	CASSEASGGTGELFF	TGCGCCAGCAGTGAGGCTAGCGGGGGAACCGGGGAGCTGTTTTTT
TRBD2	NA	TRBJ2-3	TRBV28	CASTLGLAGGTDTQYF	TGTGCCAGCACCCTCGGACTAGCGGGGGGAACAGATACGCAGTATTTT
NA	NA	TRBJ1-5	TRBV7-6	CASSDIAGPGRPYQPQHF	TGTGCCAGCAGCGATATTGCAGGACCGGGGCGACCTTATCAGCCCCAGCATTTT
NA	NA	TRBJ2-1	TRBV7-2	CASSSQQGEGYNEQFF	TGTGCCAGCAGCTCTCAACAGGGGGAGGGTTACAATGAGCAGTTCTTC
NA	NA	TRBJ2-1	TRBV27	CASSLGATYNEQFF	TGTGCCAGCAGTTTAGGGGCAACTTACAATGAGCAGTTCTTC
NA	NA	TRBJ2-7	TRBV19	CASSIKGISYEQYF	TGTGCCAGTAGTATAAAGGGGATCTCCTACGAGCAGTACTTC
NA	NA	TRBJ1-1	TRBV2	CASTLTRTGNTEAFF	TGTGCCAGCACCTTGACACGGACGGGGAACACTGAAGCTTTCTTT
NA	NA	TRBJ2-1	TRBV6-1	CASSGSESWDEQFF	TGTGCCAGCAGTGGGTCGGAGTCATGGGATGAGCAGTTCTTC
NA	once	TRBJ1-1	TRBV7-8	CASSQGHGLSMNTEAFF	TGTGCCAGCAGCCAAGGGCACGGACTCAGCATGAACACTGAAGCTTTCTTT
NA	NA	TRBJ2-3	TRBV23-1	CASRVKRGGVGSVFGTDTQYF	TGCGCCAGCAGGGTCAAGAGGGGTGGGGTGGGATCGGTGTTTGGCACAGATACGCAGTATTTT
TRBD1	NA	TRBJ1-1	TRBV27	CASRIQGVTDTEAFF	TGTGCCAGCAGGATACAGGGGGTAACCGACACTGAAGCTTTCTTT
NA	NA	TRBJ1-2	TRBV5-1	CASSLAGEIIHYGYTF	TGCGCCAGCAGCTTGGCCGGGGAGATAATACACTATGGCTACACCTTC
NA	NA	TRBJ2-7	TRBV7-9	CASSADARAAYEQYF	TGTGCCAGCAGCGCCGACGCCAGGGCAGCCTACGAGCAGTACTTC
TRBD1	NA	TRBJ2-7	TRBV6-1	CASRTPGTGTYEQYF	TGTGCCAGCCGCACCCCCGGGACAGGGACCTACGAGCAGTACTTC
TRBD2	NA	TRBJ2-1	TRBV27	CASSPGGSGRGTRNEQFF	TGTGCCAGCAGTCCCGGGGGTAGCGGGAGGGGGACGAGGAATGAGCAGTTCTTC
NA	few	TRBJ2-7	TRBV18	CASSPTTETYEQYF	TGTGCCAGCTCACCAACCACGGAAACCTACGAGCAGTACTTC
TRBD1	NA	TRBJ2-7	TRBV28	CASSPPGTGGYEQYF	TGTGCCAGCAGCCCTCCCGGGACAGGGGGCTACGAGCAGTACTTC
NA	NA	TRBJ2-5	TRBV5-1	CASSLRGAEETQYF	TGCGCCAGCAGCTTGCGGGGGGCCGAAGAGACCCAGTACTTC